The TCR beta chain described here comes from a study of cytomegalovirus exposure and HLA in healthy donors. Germline CDR1 SEHNR, CDR2 FQNEAQ (reference sequence). The CDR3 runs 14 residues. Trimming took 5 bases from V and 5 from J; bases not matched to a gene: 3. PCR employed 60 Vbeta and 13 Jbeta primers. Data came from immunoSEQ multiplex PCR; TCRdb stores just in-frame clones and leaves some out. The sample yields 90,000 to 100,000 clones, over 60% seen once. Sequencing used PBMCs. The sequence was collected from a man in his sixties in good health and CMV-seropositive. The genes are TRBV7-9 and TRBJ2-5; 12 bases match TRBD1. In DNA, the CDR3 is TGTGCCAGCAGCGGGACAGGGGGCGCCGAGACCCAGTACTTC. Amino acids: CASSGTGGAETQYF.